This T cell receptor beta chain was sequenced for a study of T cell repertoires in cytomegalovirus infection. V lost 2 bases and J lost 5, with 12 bases in between. The CDR3 is 14 amino acids. Germline CDR1 SGHVS, CDR2 FQNEAQ. This clonotype was detected ten times or more. Its antigen is not identified. A single record per CDR3 protein comes from TCRdb applying MiXCR to the reads. The sample lists 400,000 to 600,000 distinct CDR3 sequences, 42% occurring once. The chain recombines TRBV7-8 with TRBJ1-1, with D possibly being TRBD1 (5 bases). The sequence was collected from a human donor in good health (CMV status not recorded). Some clones in this sample may be carry-over from other donors' samples. Sequenced here: cultured PBMCs, sampled from culture after CMV antigen stimulation. The CDR3 spells CASSLIGRGTEAFF. Here the CDR3 DNA reads TGTGCCAGCAGCTTAATTGGGCGGGGGACTGAAGCTTTCTTT.